This T cell receptor beta chain was found in a study of monozygotic twins with inflammatory bowel disease. For each CDR3 protein, TCRdb gives one entry from its re-call of the 5' RACE reads, without DNA. The sample table includes 400,000 or so distinct CDR3 sequences. Study observations and caveats: Patient repertoires may have gained variability from differing immunosuppressive treatments.

Points on this clonotype: Its antigen is not known.

This CDR3 is 18 amino acids long. The germline V gene encodes CDR1 LGHNA and CDR2 YNFKEQ. The J gene is TRBJ2-3, the V gene TRBV4-2; the D call of TRBD2 rests on TCRdb alone, since no DNA is present to check it. This TCR came from a human donor with ulcerative colitis or Crohn's disease, or a healthy co-twin of an affected twin (not recorded which). Sequenced material: blood. CDR3: CASSQDLRLAGGHDTQYF.